These 22 T cell receptor beta chains originate from one sample sequenced in a study of cytotoxic CD8 clonotypes in ibrutinib-treated CLL. Profiled with immunoSEQ multiplex PCR; TCRdb holds only in-frame clones, not every one. Seen here are about 140,000 clones, 60% to 80% observed once, and the top ten hold about 29%. Sequencing was performed on PBMCs, taken after 12 months of ibrutinib treatment. The receptors stem from a human donor with chronic lymphocytic leukemia.

The chain carries TRBV7-6 and TRBJ2-5; no clear D gene. Germline CDR1 and CDR2: SGHVS and FNYEAQ. The V end was cut by 2 bases, the J end by 5 bases, with 6 bases between. The CDR3 is 12 residues long. The CDR3 DNA follows: TGTGCCAGCAGCTTATTCCGGGAGACCCAGTACTTC. Protein sequence: CASSLFRETQYF. The full variable domain, its missing parts supplied by reference TRBV7-6 and TRBJ2-5, is GAGVSQSPRYKVTKRGQDVALRCDPISGHVSLYWYRQALGQGPEFLTYFNYEAQQDKSGLPNDRFSAERPEGSISTLTIQRTEQRDSAMYRCASSLFRETQYFGPGTRLLVL.

The V call is TRBV28, the J call TRBJ2-7; TRBD2 is a possible D gene (5 bases). Deletions cut 3 bases from V and 0 bases from J, with 21 bases between. The CDR3 length is 18 residues. Looked up from germline, CDR1 is MDHEN and CDR2 is SYDVKM. This chain's CDR3 is CASSFPARGLKSSYEQYF. CDR3 nucleotide sequence: TGTGCCAGCAGTTTCCCCGCCCGGGGATTGAAAAGCTCCTACGAGCAGTACTTC.

This clone was recorded a few times. The rearrangement uses TRBV5-5 and TRBJ2-7; perhaps TRBD1 as D (5 bases). Trimming removed 1 base at V and 6 bases at J, with 8 bases between. CDR1 is SGHKS, CDR2 YYEKEE, per germline (reference sequence). CDR3 length: 12 amino acids. The CDR3, as DNA: TGTGCCAGCAGCTTGACAGGCCCCGAGCAGTACTTC. It specifies CASSLTGPEQYF.

The chain couples TRBV30 to TRBJ2-1; 8 bases are shared with TRBD2. The germline V gene has CDR1 GTSNPN and CDR2 SVGIG (reference sequence). With 2 bases clipped from V and 1 base from J, the junction kept 4 bases outside the gene matches. The CDR3 totals 15 residues. The CDR3 sequence: CAWSITSGSYNEQFF. The CDR3 region has the DNA TGTGCCTGGAGTATCACTAGCGGATCCTACAATGAGCAGTTCTTC. Supplemented by reference TRBV30 and TRBJ2-1, the full variable domain reads SQTIHQWPATLVQPVGSPLSLECTVEGTSNPNLYWYRQAAGRGLQLLFYSVGIGQISSEVPQNLSASRPQDRQFILSSKKLLLSDSGFYLCAWSITSGSYNEQFFGPGTRLTVL.

The genes are TRBV19 and TRBJ2-1; TRBD2 aligns across 11 bases. Trimming at V came to 5 bases and at J to 2 bases, leaving 5 bases not matched to a gene. This CDR3 has 16 residues. Germline CDR1 and CDR2: LNHDA and SQIVND (reference sequence). The CDR3 bases are TGTGCCAGTAGTCCATTTAGCGGGGGGGCCTACAATGAGCAGTTCTTC. It encodes CASSPFSGGAYNEQFF.

J is TRBJ2-2 and V is TRBV5-1, with a tentative D call TRBD2 (6 bases). The V and J ends lost 4 bases and 6 bases respectively, with 16 bases between them. The CDR3 runs to 15 residues. The germline V gene encodes CDR1 SGHRS and CDR2 YFSETQ. The CDR3 bases are TGCGCCAGCAGCACCGACACGGAGGGTGCCGGGGAGCTGTTTTTT. Residues: CASSTDTEGAGELFF.

The rearrangement links TRBV4-1 to TRBJ1-2, with D perhaps TRBD1 (6 bases). Germline V lookup: CDR1 MGHRA, CDR2 YSYEKL. Trimming took 0 bases from V and 0 from J, leaving 17 bases between them. CDR3 length equals 18 residues. CDR3 coding DNA: TGCGCCAGCAGCCAAGATTCTGGTGCAGGGGACACTAACTATGGCTACACCTTC. As protein: CASSQDSGAGDTNYGYTF.

This chain joins TRBV28 and TRBJ2-7; TRBD1 matches 7 bases. J was trimmed by 6 bases and V by 3 bases; bases with no gene match: 2. The CDR3 loop spans 12 amino acids. CDR1 and CDR2 from the germline V gene are MDHEN and SYDVKM. The CDR3 nucleotides are TGTGCCAGCAGTTTGTCAGGGGGCGAGCAGTACTTC. Its protein is CASSLSGGEQYF.

This chain connects TRBV19 to TRBJ2-7, with TRBD1 identical over 9 bases. The trim removed 7 bases at V and 2 bases at J, leaving 9 bases unmatched. The CDR3 covers 15 residues. Looked up from germline, CDR1 is LNHDA and CDR2 is SQIVND (reference sequence). DNA for the CDR3: TGTGCCAGTAAGGGCCCCGGGACAGGGACCTACGAGCAGTACTTC. It specifies CASKGPGTGTYEQYF.

This chain connects TRBV5-1 to TRBJ2-2, with 7 bases lining up with TRBD1. This CDR3 is 22 amino acids long. The germline gives CDR1 SGHRS, CDR2 YFSETQ. After removal of 3 bases from V and 0 bases from J, the junction contained 23 bases not matched to a gene. The CDR3 spells CASSSLLRDRNLIYANTGELFF. The CDR3 bases are TGCGCCAGCAGCTCACTACTCCGGGACAGAAACCTAATATACGCGAACACCGGGGAGCTGTTTTTT.

The sample holds a few counts of this clone. The chain uses TRBV4-1 and TRBJ2-5; D unclear. CDR3 length equals 15 residues. Germline assignment: CDR1 MGHRA and CDR2 YSYEKL. The V gene lost 0 bases and the J gene lost 7 bases, with 15 bases spanning the gap. The CDR3 loop reads CASSQESPAQWTQYF. In nucleotides, the CDR3 is TGCGCCAGCAGCCAAGAGTCTCCTGCCCAATGGACCCAGTACTTC.

This clone was seen just once. The chain recombines TRBV15 with TRBJ2-1; no firm D call. The V gene lost 0 bases and the J gene lost 8 bases, with 11 bases spanning the gap. Germline assignment: CDR1 LNHNV and CDR2 YYDKDF (reference sequence). CDR3 length: 14 amino acids. CDR3 in amino acids: CATSRDYGFDEQFF. In DNA form, the CDR3 reads TGTGCCACCAGCAGAGATTATGGGTTCGATGAGCAGTTCTTC.

The gene calls are TRBV6-5 and TRBJ1-6; TRBD1 is a possible D gene (6 bases). The germline CDR1 and CDR2 sequences are MNHEY and SVGAGI. The CDR3 contains 13 residues. Trimming removed 9 bases at V and 5 bases at J, with 11 bases between. CDR3 in amino acids: CASRDTNNSPLHF. DNA of the CDR3: TGTGCCAGTCGGGACACGAATAATTCACCCCTCCACTTT.

This rearrangement joins TRBV18 to TRBJ1-1; D gene uncertain. Trimming shortened V by 6 bases and J by 1 base, and 12 bases separated the two germline ends. Germline CDR1 is KGHSH and CDR2 is LQKENI. The CDR3 length is 14 residues. The CDR3 protein is CASSLSPTNTEAFF. CDR3 sequence (DNA): TGTGCCAGCTCCCTCAGCCCAACGAACACTGAAGCTTTCTTT.

This clone has more than one count but fewer than ten. The genes are TRBV28 and TRBJ2-3; 7 bases align to TRBD2. With 2 bases clipped from V and 5 bases from J, the junction kept 7 bases outside the gene matches. Germline assignment: CDR1 MDHEN and CDR2 SYDVKM. This CDR3 contains 15 residues. The CDR3 loop reads CASSLRGDTQDTQYF. The CDR3 DNA reads as TGTGCCAGCAGTTTACGGGGGGATACACAAGATACGCAGTATTTT.

The V gene is TRBV7-2, the J gene TRBJ1-2, with 9 bases fitting TRBD1. This CDR3 has 15 residues. Germline lookup yields CDR1 SGHTA and CDR2 FQGNSA. The trim removed 5 bases at V and 5 bases at J, leaving 9 bases unmatched. Here the CDR3 reads CASSPPRDRVYGYTF. CDR3 DNA sequence: TGTGCCAGCAGCCCCCCCCGGGACAGGGTATATGGCTACACCTTC. Full variable domain (missing parts from reference TRBV7-2 and TRBJ1-2): GAGVSQSPSNKVTEKGKDVELRCDPISGHTALYWYRQSLGQGLEFLIYFQGNSAPDKSGLPSDRFSAERTGGSVSTLTIQRTQQEDSAVYLCASSPPRDRVYGYTFGSGTRLTVV.

The rearrangement uses TRBV27 and TRBJ2-2, with a possible D match to TRBD2 (6 bases). Trimming pared 6 bases from V and 4 bases from J, leaving 15 bases between. This CDR3 has 15 amino acids. In germline, CDR1 is MNHEY, CDR2 SMNVEV (reference sequence). CDR3 DNA sequence: TGTGCCAGCAGCTCGGGGGTCTATTTCACCGGGGAGCTGTTTTTT. This gives the protein CASSSGVYFTGELFF.

This clone showed up just once. The genes are TRBV10-2 and TRBJ1-1; D remains unclear. Germline V lookup: CDR1 WSHSY, CDR2 SAAADI. Trimming cost V 3 bases and J 0 bases, with 8 bases left between them. CDR3 length: 14 amino acids. The CDR3 coding sequence is TGCGCCAGCAGTGACCCCGGCATGAACACTGAAGCTTTCTTT. Translating gives CASSDPGMNTEAFF.

This chain links TRBV30 with TRBJ1-1; unclear D gene. Germline CDR1 is GTSNPN and CDR2 is SVGIG (reference sequence). This CDR3 is 12 amino acids long. The germline V and J ends were trimmed by 1 base and 7 bases, with 10 bases remaining between them. The CDR3 nucleotides are TGTGCCTGGAGTGCCCGACGGAATGAAGCTTTCTTT. The encoded protein is CAWSARRNEAFF.

A word on this clone: Within the sample, other DNA sequences also encode this same CDR3. The chain carries TRBV9 and TRBJ2-3; no firm D call. Trimming pared 3 bases from V and 0 bases from J, leaving 2 bases between. The CDR3 runs 12 residues. CDR1 and CDR2 (germline): SGDLS, YYNGEE. CDR3 coding DNA: TGTGCCAGCAGCGCAAGCACAGATACGCAGTATTTT. This codes for CASSASTDTQYF.

This chain joins TRBV7-2 and TRBJ2-7; a weak D match, TRBD2 (6 bases). Deletions cut 2 bases from V and 4 bases from J, with 21 bases between. CDR3 length equals 17 residues. Per the germline V gene, CDR1 is SGHTA and CDR2 is FQGNSA. CDR3: CASSLISPRDFSYEQYF. Here the CDR3 DNA reads TGTGCCAGCAGCTTAATCAGCCCCCGGGACTTTAGTTACGAGCAGTACTTC.

The genes are TRBV7-9 and TRBJ2-3, with D possibly TRBD2 on 7 matching bases. CDR1 and CDR2 from the germline V gene are SEHNR and FQNEAQ (reference sequence). V lost 1 base, J lost 5 bases, and 10 bases lay in between. The CDR3 covers 14 residues. DNA of the CDR3: TGTGCCAGCAGCTTAGACGGGGGGCAAGATACGCAGTATTTT. It codes for CASSLDGGQDTQYF.